This T cell receptor (beta chain) stems from a study of tumor and adjacent non-tumor tissue in lung cancer. A modified ARM-PCR protocol with three rounds of nested PCR amplified TCRbeta. TCRdb itself ran the multiplex PCR reads through MiXCR, one entry per CDR3 protein. This table has 90,000 to 100,000 distinct CDR3 sequences, less than 85% appearing once. The template was RNA from unsorted bulk tissue. More than 3 cm separated this lung sample from the edge of the tumor. Comment on this clonotype: A junction end diverges from the germline sequence, so it may reflect a read error.

The clonotype originates from a man in his sixties with small cell lung cancer. The sample comprised distant non-tumor lung tissue.

CDR3 nucleotides: TGTGCCAGTAGCTTGAGCCGGGACAGGGGTATGGAGACCCAGCATTTC. Residues: CASSLSRDRGMETQHF. This chain uses TRBV11-2 with TRBJ2-5, with 10 bases that match TRBD1. Germline CDR1 reads SGHAT; CDR2 reads FQNNGV. This CDR3 contains 16 residues. The whole variable domain, filled in from reference TRBV11-2 and TRBJ2-5, reads EAGVAQSPRYKIIEKRQSVAFWCNPISGHATLYWYQQILGQGPKLLIQFQNNGVVDDSQLPKDRFSAERLKGVDSTLKIQPAKLEDSAVYLCASSLSRDRGMETQHFGPGTRLLVL.